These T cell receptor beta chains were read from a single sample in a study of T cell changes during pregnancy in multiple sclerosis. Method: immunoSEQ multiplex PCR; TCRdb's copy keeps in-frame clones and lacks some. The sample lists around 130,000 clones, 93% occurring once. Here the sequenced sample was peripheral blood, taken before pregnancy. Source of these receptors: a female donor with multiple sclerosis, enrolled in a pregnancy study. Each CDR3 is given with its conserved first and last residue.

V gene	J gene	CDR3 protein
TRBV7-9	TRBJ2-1	CASSSDGTEFYNEQFF
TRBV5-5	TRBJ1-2	CASSLGAASGYTF
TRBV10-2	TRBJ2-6	CASSGTILSGANVLTF
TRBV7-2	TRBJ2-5	CASSPSDRPPETQYF
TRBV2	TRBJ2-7	CASREDRVYEQYF
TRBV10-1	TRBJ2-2	CASSAYRGGELFF
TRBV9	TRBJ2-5	CASSVSAGVETQYF
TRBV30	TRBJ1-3	CAWSVKVGLGNTIYF
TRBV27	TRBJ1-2	CASSPSTGLAGYTF
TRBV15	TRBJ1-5	CATSRDPGIQYSNQPQHF
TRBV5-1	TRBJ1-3	CASSTTGVSGNTIYF
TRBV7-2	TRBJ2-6	CASSLAPAGGGANVLTF
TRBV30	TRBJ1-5	CAWSVSRMGGRNQPQHF
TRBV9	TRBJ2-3	CASSSRLAEATDTQYF
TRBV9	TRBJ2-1	CASSVAGGGASYNEQFF
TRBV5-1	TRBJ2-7	CASSPGTGGSYEQYF
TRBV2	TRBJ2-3	CASSGQGARDTQYF
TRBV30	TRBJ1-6	CAWAGQGGSPLHF
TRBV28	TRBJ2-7	CASIDSSTYEQYF
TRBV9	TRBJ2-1	CASSRTDRAPTQFF
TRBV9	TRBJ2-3	CASSLSPAGIPTDTQYF
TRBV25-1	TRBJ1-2	CASSESDRGYGYTF
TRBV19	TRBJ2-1	CASSMETSGVFPKNEQFF
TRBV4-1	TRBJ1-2	CASSHTGDGYTF
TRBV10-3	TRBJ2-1	CAIWSGRWYNEQFF
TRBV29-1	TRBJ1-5	CSVQQGSGNQPQHF
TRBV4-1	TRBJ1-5	CASSQGDFKGQPQHF
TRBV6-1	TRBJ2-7	CASSEGFSRGFHEQYF
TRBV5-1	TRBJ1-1	CASSSPGTENTEAFF
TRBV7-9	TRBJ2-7	CASSEREYEQYF
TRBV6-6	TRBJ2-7	CASKGTGLNYEQYF
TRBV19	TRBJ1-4	CASSMSGREEKLFF
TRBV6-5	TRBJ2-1	CASGEREVWNEQFF
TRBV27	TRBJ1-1	CASSLTPWTEAFF
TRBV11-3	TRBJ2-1	CASSFRPSGRPSSSYNEQFF
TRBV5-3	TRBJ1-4	CARSFVQGSPSTPKETNEKLFF
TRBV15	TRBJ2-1	CATSRASEGNEQFF
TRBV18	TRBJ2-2	CASSPWQGEDTGELFF
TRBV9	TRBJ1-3	CASSVGSGGNTIYF
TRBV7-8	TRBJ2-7	CASSLDGDYEQYF
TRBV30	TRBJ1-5	CAWRGDREEQPQHF
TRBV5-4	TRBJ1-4	CASSGAGGVGEKLFF
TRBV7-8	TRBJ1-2	CASSLGARDGYTF
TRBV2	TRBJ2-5	CASSVTGGEETQYF
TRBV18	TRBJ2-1	CASSPQGLANEQFF
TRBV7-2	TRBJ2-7	CASSDTPEQYF
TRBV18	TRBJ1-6	CASSPLDNRASYNSPLHF
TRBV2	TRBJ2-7	CASSEGSGLGYEQYF
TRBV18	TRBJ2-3	CASSPGTGTDTQYF
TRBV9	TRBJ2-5	CASSVGRERTFQETQYF
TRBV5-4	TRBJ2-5	CASSLPGLVQETQYF